This T cell receptor (beta chain) came from a study of cytomegalovirus exposure and HLA in healthy donors. In the case of this clone: The antigen remains undetermined.

The germline V gene encodes CDR1 MGHRA and CDR2 YSYEKL. This CDR3 is built from 14 residues. Trimming cost V 0 bases and J 6 bases, with 8 bases left between them. Broader study findings: According to a later analysis, TCR clusters from the first cohort tended to co-occur in the roughly 110 validation repertoires. Most TCR sequences were seen very rarely across donors, but some public TCRs occurred in many.

Data came from immunoSEQ multiplex PCR; TCRdb stores just in-frame clones and leaves some out. The sample has under 250,000 clones; about nine tenths are singletons. The source is a woman aged 18-29 years in good health and CMV-seropositive. The specimen sequenced was PBMCs. This chain connects TRBV4-1 to TRBJ2-2, with unresolved D. In DNA form, the CDR3 reads TGCGCCAGCAGCCAAGAGGCTAGACCCGGGGAGCTGTTTTTT. This translates into CASSQEARPGELFF.